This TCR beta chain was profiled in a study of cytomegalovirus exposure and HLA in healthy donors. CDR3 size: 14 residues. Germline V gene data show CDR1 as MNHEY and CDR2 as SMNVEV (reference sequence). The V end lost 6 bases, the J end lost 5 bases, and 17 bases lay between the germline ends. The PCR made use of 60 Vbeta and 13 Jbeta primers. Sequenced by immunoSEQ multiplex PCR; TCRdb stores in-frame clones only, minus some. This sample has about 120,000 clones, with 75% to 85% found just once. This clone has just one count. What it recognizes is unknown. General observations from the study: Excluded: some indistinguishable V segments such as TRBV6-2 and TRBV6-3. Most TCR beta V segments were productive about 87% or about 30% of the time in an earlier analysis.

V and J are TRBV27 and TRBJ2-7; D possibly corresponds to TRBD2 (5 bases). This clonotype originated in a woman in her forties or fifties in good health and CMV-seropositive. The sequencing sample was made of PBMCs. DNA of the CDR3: TGTGCCAGCAGCTGGACTCTAACGTCTGACGAGCAGTACTTC. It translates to CASSWTLTSDEQYF.